Below, 32 T cell receptor beta chains from the same sample are listed, as sequenced in a study of T cell repertoires in cytomegalovirus infection. MiXCR, applied by TCRdb to the reads, yields one record per CDR3 protein. This sample has some 680,000 distinct CDR3 sequences, with under 40% found just once. The sequenced sample consisted of PBMCs. The origin of the receptors is a human donor in good health (CMV status not recorded). Some clones in this sample may be carry-over from other donors' samples.

The V and J genes are TRBV4-1 and TRBJ2-3; 14 nucleotides agree with TRBD2. This CDR3 region has 17 residues. The germline CDR1 and CDR2 sequences are MGHRA and YSYEKL. Trimming at V came to 0 bases and at J to 6 bases, leaving 5 bases not matched to a gene. Here the CDR3 reads CASSQEGTSGRQDTQYF. In nucleotides, the CDR3 is TGCGCCAGCAGCCAAGAGGGGACTAGCGGGAGACAGGATACGCAGTATTTT.

This clonotype was detected a few times. The V and J genes are TRBV7-2 and TRBJ2-1; possibly TRBD1 or TRBD2 for D (5 bases each). The CDR3 consists of 17 residues. Trimming cost V 1 base and J 0 bases, with 13 bases left between them. The germline gives CDR1 SGHTA, CDR2 FQGNSA. CDR3 nucleotide sequence: TGTGCCAGCAGCTTAGAGGGACCCAAGAGCTCCTACAATGAGCAGTTCTTC. It is translated as CASSLEGPKSSYNEQFF.

CDR3 in DNA: TGTGCCAGCAGCCCGGTGGGCGGGGGCCCGGGGCCCCAGCATTTT. Translating gives CASSPVGGGPGPQHF. The rearrangement links TRBV7-9 to TRBJ1-5; a weak D match, TRBD1 (6 bases). CDR1 and CDR2 (germline): SEHNR, FQNEAQ (reference sequence). With 5 bases removed from V and 9 bases from J, the gap between germline ends came to 20 bases. CDR3 length equals 15 residues.

This clonotype was found many times. The CDR3 here is CASAGTSGRGEQFF. The CDR3 coding sequence is TGTGCCAGTGCTGGGACTAGCGGGAGAGGTGAGCAGTTCTTC. The chain recombines TRBV12-3 or TRBV12-4 with TRBJ2-1, with TRBD2 matching over 14 bases. The trim removed 9 bases at V and 9 bases at J, leaving 7 bases unmatched. The CDR3 sequence is 14 residues long.

The chain has TRBV12-3 or TRBV12-4 and TRBJ1-5; D possibly corresponds to TRBD1 (5 bases). V lost 6 bases and J lost 0, with 9 bases in between. The CDR3 consists of 14 residues. The CDR3 protein is CASRGGVSNQPQHF. CDR3 DNA: TGTGCCAGCAGAGGAGGGGTTAGCAATCAGCCCCAGCATTTT.

This clonotype has more than one count but fewer than ten. This chain uses TRBV5-1 with TRBJ2-5, with TRBD2 matching 7 bases. The J segment lost 11 bases and the V segment lost 0 bases, leaving 4 bases of the junction unmatched. This CDR3 has 12 residues. Per germline, CDR1 SGHRS and CDR2 YFSETQ. The CDR3 DNA is TGCGCCAGCAGCTTGGTAGGGAGGGATCAGTACTTC. This gives the protein CASSLVGRDQYF.

This clonotype was found a few times. The V and J genes are TRBV5-1 and TRBJ2-7; D might be TRBD2 (6 bases). The CDR3 covers 15 residues. Trimming pared 0 bases from V and 3 bases from J, leaving 13 bases between. Germline V gives CDR1 SGHRS, CDR2 YFSETQ. The CDR3 coding sequence is TGCGCCAGCAGCTTGGAGCGGGCCAGATTCTACGAGCAGTACTTC. This gives the protein CASSLERARFYEQYF.

The V and J genes are TRBV2 and TRBJ1-2, with TRBD1 as a possible D gene (5 bases). The CDR3 has 14 amino acids. V dropped 1 base and J dropped 0 bases, with 6 bases sitting between them. Germline lookup yields CDR1 SNHLY and CDR2 FYNNEI. The DNA for the CDR3 is TGTGCCAGCAGTGAAGGGGGGGCTAACTATGGCTACACCTTC. This codes for CASSEGGANYGYTF.

The V and J genes are TRBV3-1 and TRBJ1-6; TRBD1 might be the D (5 bases). The ends were cut back, 6 bases at V and 5 bases at J, with 11 bases in the middle. Germline V lookup: CDR1 LGHDT, CDR2 YNNKEL (reference sequence). The CDR3 spans 14 residues. The CDR3 DNA is TGTGCCAGCAGGCGACAGATAAATAATTCACCCCTCCACTTT. Encoded protein: CASRRQINNSPLHF.

The chain employs TRBV7-9 and TRBJ1-1; a possible D gene is TRBD1 (5 bases). The CDR3 runs to 15 residues. Germline V gene data show CDR1 as SEHNR and CDR2 as FQNEAQ (reference sequence). V lost 4 bases and J lost 6, with 18 bases in between. In DNA, the CDR3 is TGTGCCAGCAGCTCGCTAGCTCCAGGGAAGGCTGAAGCTTTCTTT. Its translation is CASSSLAPGKAEAFF. The complete variable domain, with remaining parts taken from reference TRBV7-9 and TRBJ1-1, reads DTGVSQNPRHKITKRGQNVTFRCDPISEHNRLYWYRQTLGQGPEFLTYFQNEAQLEKSRLLSDRFSAERPKGSFSTLEIQRTEQGDSAMYLCASSSLAPGKAEAFFGQGTRLTVV.

This clonotype was counted only a few times. The chain links TRBV25-1 to TRBJ2-2; D unresolved. The CDR3 loop spans 15 amino acids. Per the germline V gene, CDR1 is MGHDK and CDR2 is SYGVNS. Trimming stripped 4 bases from V and 5 bases from J, with 14 bases between. The CDR3 sequence: CASSGVGGITGELFF. The DNA for the CDR3 is TGTGCCAGCAGTGGTGTGGGCGGCATAACCGGGGAGCTGTTTTTT.

The V call is TRBV2, the J call TRBJ2-4, with D possibly TRBD1 on 6 matching bases. The CDR3 sequence is 16 residues long. Germline V lookup: CDR1 SNHLY, CDR2 FYNNEI. V lost 4 bases to trimming and J lost 6 bases, with 19 bases between them. The CDR3 reads CASSAPIGQSRNIQYF. Written as DNA, the CDR3 is TGTGCCAGCAGTGCCCCGATAGGACAGTCGAGAAACATTCAGTACTTC.

This clonotype was seen many times. The rearrangement links TRBV6-5 to TRBJ2-3; D is perhaps TRBD2 (5 bases). V shed 0 bases and J shed 2 bases, with 9 bases lying between them. CDR1 is MNHEY, CDR2 SVGAGI, per germline. The CDR3 totals 15 residues. The CDR3 spells CASSYSGLPTDTQYF. Here the CDR3 DNA reads TGTGCCAGCAGTTACTCCGGACTCCCCACAGATACGCAGTATTTT.

This chain uses TRBV20-1 with TRBJ2-5, with TRBD2 matching over 12 bases. This CDR3 has 16 residues. J was trimmed by 0 bases and V by 6 bases; bases with no gene match: 8. The V gene's germline CDR1 is DFQATT and CDR2 SNEGSKA (reference sequence). The CDR3 DNA follows: TGCAGTGCCCGAGGGACTAGCGGGTCGTACCAAGAGACCCAGTACTTC. Protein: CSARGTSGSYQETQYF.

This clonotype was seen a few times. The CDR3 region has the DNA TGTGCCAGCAGCTTAGATCCTAGGAACACAGATACGCAGTATTTT. Its protein is CASSLDPRNTDTQYF. The J gene is TRBJ2-3, the V gene TRBV7-2; D gene ambiguous. The V end lost 1 base, the J end lost 2 bases, and 10 bases lay between the germline ends. Germline V gene sequence: CDR1 SGHTA, CDR2 FQGNSA. This CDR3 spans 15 amino acids.

V is TRBV7-8 and J is TRBJ1-1; D not certain. The germline V gene has CDR1 SGHVS and CDR2 FQNEAQ. Trimming removed 1 base at V and 4 bases at J, with 7 bases between. This CDR3 region has 13 residues. The DNA for the CDR3 is TGTGCCAGCAGCTTAGTAGGGCCCACTGAAGCTTTCTTT. Translating gives CASSLVGPTEAFF.

The chain combines TRBV28 with TRBJ1-6; D uncertain. CDR1 is MDHEN, CDR2 SYDVKM, per germline. CDR3 length equals 13 residues. The V and J ends lost 7 bases and 9 bases respectively, with 13 bases between them. The CDR3 nucleotides are TGTGCCAGCACCAGTCAATACGTTTCACCCCTCCACTTT. This sequence encodes CASTSQYVSPLHF. Supplemented by reference TRBV28 and TRBJ1-6, the full variable domain reads DVKVTQSSRYLVKRTGEKVFLECVQDMDHENMFWYRQDPGLGLRLIYFSYDVKMKEKGDIPEGYSVSREKKERFSLILESASTNQTSMYLCASTSQYVSPLHFGNGTRLTVT.

The chain has TRBV12-3 or TRBV12-4 and TRBJ1-1; 7 bases match TRBD1. V was pared by 6 bases and J by 5 bases, with 9 bases of the junction left unmatched. The CDR3 spans 14 residues. CDR3 residues: CASSTTGVWTEAFF. In DNA form, the CDR3 reads TGTGCCAGCAGCACAACAGGGGTATGGACTGAAGCTTTCTTT.

V usage is TRBV10-3 and J usage is TRBJ1-1; 10 bases agree with TRBD1. CDR3 length equals 15 residues. Germline-derived CDR1 and CDR2 are ENHRY and SYGVKD. Unmatched junction bases numbered 9, after V lost 3 bases and J lost 8 bases. CDR3 protein: CAISDGGQGILEAFF. Here the CDR3 DNA reads TGTGCCATCAGTGATGGGGGACAGGGGATTCTAGAAGCTTTCTTT.

CDR3 sequence (DNA): TGTGCCAGCAGCTTCCACAGGGGGAGGGTGAACACTGAAGCTTTCTTT. Translating it yields CASSFHRGRVNTEAFF. The V and J genes are TRBV7-3 and TRBJ1-1; 8 nucleotides align to TRBD1. V was pared by 3 bases and J by 0 bases, with 6 bases of the junction left unmatched. In germline, CDR1 is SGHTA, CDR2 FQGTGA. The CDR3 loop spans 16 amino acids.

This clonotype was detected many times. The chain employs TRBV7-9 and TRBJ1-3; maybe TRBD1 (6 bases). Germline assignment: CDR1 SEHNR and CDR2 FQNEAQ (reference sequence). The CDR3 runs 19 residues. Between the trimmed V and J ends, which lost 4 bases and 1 base, there was a span of 23 bases. CDR3 loop: CASSSILNRARSSGNTIYF. DNA of the CDR3: TGTGCCAGCAGCTCAATCCTGAACAGGGCCAGGTCGTCTGGAAACACCATATATTTT.

This clonotype occurred a few times. The CDR3 is CASSFVGGTYLETQYF. In nucleotides, the CDR3 is TGTGCCAGCAGCTTTGTCGGGGGGACATATCTGGAGACCCAGTACTTC. V gene TRBV5-5 combines with J gene TRBJ2-5; maybe TRBD2 (7 bases). This CDR3 contains 16 residues. In germline, CDR1 is SGHKS, CDR2 YYEKEE (reference sequence). V lost 2 bases and J 5 bases, leaving 19 bases between the germline ends.

This clonotype has only a few counts. The genes are TRBV19 and TRBJ2-1; D possibly corresponds to TRBD1 (5 bases). From germline, CDR1 is LNHDA and CDR2 SQIVND (reference sequence). Trimming left V 0 bases short and J 3 bases short, with 12 bases between. This CDR3 is built from 16 residues. CDR3 bases: TGTGCCAGTAGTATAGATGAGCCAGGGCTCTACAATGAGCAGTTCTTC. It encodes CASSIDEPGLYNEQFF.

This clonotype has just a few counts. V gene TRBV28 combines with J gene TRBJ1-5; TRBD1 matches at 10 bases. This CDR3 spans 14 amino acids. The germline CDR1 and CDR2 sequences are MDHEN and SYDVKM. V gave up 6 bases and J gave up 7 bases; unmatched junction bases: 6. This chain's CDR3 is CASSLGTGEQPQHF. CDR3 DNA sequence: TGTGCCAGCAGCCTCGGGACAGGGGAACAGCCCCAGCATTTT. Full variable domain (outside the CDR3, taken from reference TRBV28 and TRBJ1-5): DVKVTQSSRYLVKRTGEKVFLECVQDMDHENMFWYRQDPGLGLRLIYFSYDVKMKEKGDIPEGYSVSREKKERFSLILESASTNQTSMYLCASSLGTGEQPQHFGDGTRLSIL.

This clonotype was seen repeatedly, ten times or more. V is TRBV28 and J is TRBJ1-5; D is uncertain. The germline V gene encodes CDR1 MDHEN and CDR2 SYDVKM. This CDR3 is 13 amino acids long. V lost 2 bases to trimming and J lost 5 bases, with 7 bases between them. CDR3 sequence: CASSLTTYQPQHF. As DNA, the CDR3 is TGTGCCAGCAGTTTAACAACCTATCAGCCCCAGCATTTT.

This clonotype has ten or more counts. This chain uses TRBV6-2 or TRBV6-3 with TRBJ2-1; 7 nucleotides agree with TRBD1. Germline V gene data show CDR1 as MNHEY and CDR2 as SVGEGT. J was trimmed by 4 bases and V by 6 bases; bases with no gene match: 6. The CDR3 runs to 14 residues. CDR3 amino acids: CASSPSRGYNEQFF. In DNA, the CDR3 is TGTGCCAGCAGCCCATCCAGGGGGTACAATGAGCAGTTCTTC.

The chain uses TRBV7-2 and TRBJ1-1; D is unclear. Germline loops: CDR1 SGHTA, CDR2 FQGNSA. This CDR3 has 15 residues. V was shortened by 2 bases and J by 3 bases, with 13 bases between the two germline ends. The CDR3 nucleotides read TGTGCCAGCAGCTTAAGACCACTTCAGGACACTGAAGCTTTCTTT. Residues: CASSLRPLQDTEAFF.

With regard to this clonotype: Given the absence of the conserved phenylalanine or tryptophan at the CDR3 end, a read error is likely. This sequence joins TRBV6-1 and TRBJ1-3; D gene ambiguous. V was cut by 11 bases and J by 0 bases, with 17 bases left in between. CDR1 MNHNS and CDR2 SASEGT come from the germline V gene. The CDR3 is 15 amino acids. The CDR3 reads CAAYPGLTSGNTIYL. In DNA form, the CDR3 reads TGTGCCGCCTACCCTGGTTTGACCTCTGGAAACACCATATATCTT.

The rearrangement uses TRBV27 and TRBJ1-1, with D uncertain. Germline CDR1 is MNHEY and CDR2 is SMNVEV (reference sequence). Trimming shortened V by 7 bases and J by 1 base, and 16 bases separated the two germline ends. The CDR3 sequence is 15 residues long. CDR3 in DNA: TGTGCCAGCATCCCTCCCCGTGGGAGGAACACTGAAGCTTTCTTT. Translating it yields CASIPPRGRNTEAFF.

This clonotype was picked up a small number of times. The chain joins TRBV7-8 to TRBJ1-1; D uncertain. Germline V gives CDR1 SGHVS, CDR2 FQNEAQ. The CDR3 length is 16 residues. The V and J ends lost 2 bases and 5 bases respectively, with 18 bases between them. The CDR3 loop reads CASSLREPRTSTEAFF. CDR3 DNA sequence: TGTGCCAGCAGCTTACGCGAACCCCGAACTAGTACTGAAGCTTTCTTT. Full variable domain (remainder filled in from reference TRBV7-8 and TRBJ1-1): GAGVSQSPRYKVAKRGQDVALRCDPISGHVSLFWYQQALGQGPEFLTYFQNEAQLDKSGLPSDRFFAERPEGSVSTLKIQRTQQEDSAVYLCASSLREPRTSTEAFFGQGTRLTVV.

This clonotype was recorded many times. Here the CDR3 DNA reads TGTGCCAGCAGCTTAAAAAGGACTGGAAACACCATATATTTT. This codes for CASSLKRTGNTIYF. The chain carries TRBV7-8 and TRBJ1-3; D unclear. Germline CDR1 SGHVS, CDR2 FQNEAQ. CDR3 length: 14 amino acids. Trimming removed 2 bases from V and 2 bases from J, with 7 bases in between.

There are a few counts of this clonotype. The chain links TRBV6-1 to TRBJ2-5; possibly TRBD2 for D (6 bases). Trimming pared 11 bases from V and 5 bases from J, leaving 18 bases between. The length of the CDR3 is 13 residues. The germline gives CDR1 MNHNS, CDR2 SASEGT. The CDR3 here is CASHRDLRETQYF. CDR3 in DNA: TGTGCCTCTCACCGGGACTTAAGGGAGACCCAGTACTTC.